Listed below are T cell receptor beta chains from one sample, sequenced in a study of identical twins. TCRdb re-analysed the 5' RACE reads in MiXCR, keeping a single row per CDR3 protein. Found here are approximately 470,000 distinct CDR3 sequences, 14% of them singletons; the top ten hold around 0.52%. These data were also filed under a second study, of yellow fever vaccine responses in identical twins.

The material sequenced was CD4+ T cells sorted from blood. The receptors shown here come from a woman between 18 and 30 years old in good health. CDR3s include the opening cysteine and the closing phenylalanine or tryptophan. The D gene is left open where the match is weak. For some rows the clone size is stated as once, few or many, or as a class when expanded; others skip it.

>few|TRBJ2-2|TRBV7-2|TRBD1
TGTGCCAGCAGCTCCAGGGGGCTAGGCACCGGGGAGCTGTTTTTT
CASSSRGLGTGELFF
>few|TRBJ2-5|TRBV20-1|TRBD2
TGCAGTGCGCCAGGACTAGCGGGAAGGGAGACCCAGTACTTC
CSAPGLAGRETQYF
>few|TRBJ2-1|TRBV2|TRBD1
TGTGCCAGCCCGGATCCCCAGGGGGCGAGGGGTGAGCAGTTCTTC
CASPDPQGARGEQFF
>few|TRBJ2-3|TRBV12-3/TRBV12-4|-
TGTGCCAGCAGTCCCACCCCAGATACGCAGTATTTT
CASSPTPDTQYF
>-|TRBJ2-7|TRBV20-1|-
TGCAGTGCTAGCCGGGATCTAAGCTCCTACGAGCAGTACTTC
CSASRDLSSYEQYF
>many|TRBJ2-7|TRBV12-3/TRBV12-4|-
TGTGCCAGCAGTTTAGAGGGGACGAGCTCCTACGAGCAGTACTTC
CASSLEGTSSYEQYF
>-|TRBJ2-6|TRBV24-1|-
TGTGCCACCAGTGCCTCTTCTTTCTCTGGGGCCAACGTCCTGACTTTC
CATSASSFSGANVLTF
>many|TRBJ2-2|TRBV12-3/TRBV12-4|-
TGTGCCAGCAGTCCGTCTAACACCGGGGAGCTGTTTTTT
CASSPSNTGELFF
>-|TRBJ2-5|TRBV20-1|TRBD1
TGCAGTGTCTCACAGGGGGCGGGAGAGACCCAGTACTTC
CSVSQGAGETQYF
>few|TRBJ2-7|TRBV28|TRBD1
TGTGCCAGCAGTTACCTCACAGGGGTTCGGTCCTACGAGCAGTACTTC
CASSYLTGVRSYEQYF
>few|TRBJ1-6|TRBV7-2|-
TGTGCCAGCAGCGTCACGGGTATAATCGTTTCACCCCTCCACTTT
CASSVTGIIVSPLHF
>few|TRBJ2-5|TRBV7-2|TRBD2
TGTGCCAGCAGCCATAGCGGGGCCCAAGAGACCCAGTACTTC
CASSHSGAQETQYF
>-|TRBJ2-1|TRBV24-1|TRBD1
TGTGCCACCAGTGACCAACAGGGGGAGAGATACAATGAGCAGTTCTTC
CATSDQQGERYNEQFF
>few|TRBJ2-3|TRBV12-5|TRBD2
TGTGCTAGTGGTAAGGGGACTAGCGGGAGGGCTGAGACGCAGTATTTT
CASGKGTSGRAETQYF
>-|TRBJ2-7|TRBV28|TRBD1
TGTGCCAGCATTTCCGTGGGCGAGACCGGGACAGGGACCTACGAGCAGTACTTC
CASISVGETGTGTYEQYF
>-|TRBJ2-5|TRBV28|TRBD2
TGTGCCAGCAGTTTTCTTAGCGGGAAGGAACCAGAGACCCAGTACTTC
CASSFLSGKEPETQYF
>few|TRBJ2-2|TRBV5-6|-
TGTGCCAGCAGCTCGTGGCAGATCAACACCGGGGAGCTGTTTTTT
CASSSWQINTGELFF
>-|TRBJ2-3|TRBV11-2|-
TGTGCCAGCAGCCGGAGAGTAAAGCGGACCAATGCCACAGATACGCAGTATTTT
CASSRRVKRTNATDTQYF
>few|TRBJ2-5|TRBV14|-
TGTGCCAGCAGCCAAGCGAGGGAGACCCAGTACTTC
CASSQARETQYF
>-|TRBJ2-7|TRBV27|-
TGTGCCAGCAGTCGGCCTTCAGGATATCCTTACGAGCAGTACTTC
CASSRPSGYPYEQYF
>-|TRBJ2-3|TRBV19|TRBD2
TGTGCCAGTAACGCGCTAGCGGGCACAGATACGCAGTATTTT
CASNALAGTDTQYF
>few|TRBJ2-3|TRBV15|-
TGTGCCACCAGCAGAGAGAGGGCAGGGGCGACAGATACGCAGTATTTT
CATSRERAGATDTQYF
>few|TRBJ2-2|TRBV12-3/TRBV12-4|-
TGTGCCAGCAGTCCCACGGGGGCGCCCGGGGAGCTGTTTTTT
CASSPTGAPGELFF
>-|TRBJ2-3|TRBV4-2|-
TGTGCCAGCAGCCAATCCTGGCCAGATACGCAGTATTTT
CASSQSWPDTQYF
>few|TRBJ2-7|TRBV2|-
TGTGCCAGCAGTGTAGGGAACGAGCAGTACTTC
CASSVGNEQYF
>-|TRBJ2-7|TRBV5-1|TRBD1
TGCGCCAGCAGCCTGGGCCCGGGACAGGCGCCCTACGAGCAGTACTTC
CASSLGPGQAPYEQYF
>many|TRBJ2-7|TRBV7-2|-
TGTGCCAGCAGCTTATTGTCGGTTTCCTACGAGCAGTACTTC
CASSLLSVSYEQYF
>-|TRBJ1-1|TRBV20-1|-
TGCAGTGCTAGAGATGGAGGTCGGGGCGACACTGAAGCTTTCTTT
CSARDGGRGDTEAFF
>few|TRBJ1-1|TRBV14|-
TGTGCCAGCAGCCCCCGACGGCCTAACACTGAAGCTTTCTTT
CASSPRRPNTEAFF
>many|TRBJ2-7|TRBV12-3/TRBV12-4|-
TGTGCCAGCAGTCTACCAGGGGCACGGAACTACGAGCAGTACTTC
CASSLPGARNYEQYF
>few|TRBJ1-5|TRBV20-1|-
TGCAGTGCTAGAGGGGGCGTCGAACCCCAGCATTTT
CSARGGVEPQHF
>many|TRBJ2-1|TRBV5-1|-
TGCGCCAGCAGCTTGGGCGGGACTTCAGACAATGAGCAGTTCTTC
CASSLGGTSDNEQFF
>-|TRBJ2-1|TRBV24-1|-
TGTGCCACAAGTCAGGGGAATGAGCAGTTCTTC
CATSQGNEQFF
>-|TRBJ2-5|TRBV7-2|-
TGTGCCAGCAGCGCTAGTGTTGAGACCCAGTACTTC
CASSASVETQYF
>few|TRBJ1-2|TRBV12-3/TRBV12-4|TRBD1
TGTGCCAGCAGGACAGGGTCGGACTATGGCTACACCTTC
CASRTGSDYGYTF
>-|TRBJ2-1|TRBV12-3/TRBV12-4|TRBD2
TGTACCATCAGTTTAGAGCGGGGCGCAATACAACTTAACAATGAGCAGTTCTTC
CTISLERGAIQLNNEQFF
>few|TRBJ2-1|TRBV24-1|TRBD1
TGTGCCACCAGTGTAGACAGGGGCCTCTACAATGAGCAGTTCTTC
CATSVDRGLYNEQFF
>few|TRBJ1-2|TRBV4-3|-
TGCGCCAGCAGCCAAGACGTGGTCTCTCATGGCTACACCTTC
CASSQDVVSHGYTF
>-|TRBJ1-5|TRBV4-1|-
TGCGCCAGCAGCCTTCTCGAGGGGCAGCCCCAGCATTTT
CASSLLEGQPQHF
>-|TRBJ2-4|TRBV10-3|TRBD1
TGTGCCATCAGTGAGTCGGGGACAGTAGCCAAAAACATTCAGTACTTC
CAISESGTVAKNIQYF